This is a list of T cell receptor beta chains from one sample in a study of CD8 T cells in Susac syndrome. Each CDR3 protein is one row after TCRdb ran MiXCR on the immunoSEQ multiplex PCR reads. Here the sample spans under 200,000 distinct CDR3 sequences, roughly 90% being singletons. The sample taken for sequencing was CD4+ T cells from PBMCs. The source of these receptors is a human donor with Susac syndrome. CDR3s include the opening cysteine and the closing phenylalanine or tryptophan. A D gene is named only where the DNA matches it firmly. Part of the rows lack a size; the others show once, few, many or a class for expanded clones.

TRBJ2-1,TRBV20-1,NA,NA,CSAPGPLQSDEQFF,TGCAGTGCTCCCGGGCCTCTCCAAAGCGATGAGCAGTTCTTC
TRBJ2-1,TRBV6-1,TRBD2,once,CASSEPRVAGFF,TGTGCCAGCAGTGAACCAAGAGTAGCGGGGTTCTTC
TRBJ2-1,TRBV29-1,TRBD2,NA,CSVFSGTSGSILYNEQFF,TGCAGCGTTTTTTCCGGGACTAGCGGTTCGATCCTCTACAATGAGCAGTTCTTC
TRBJ2-1,TRBV6-4,TRBD1,once,CASSEGTGNFHEQFF,TGTGCCAGCAGTGAAGGGACAGGGAATTTCCATGAGCAGTTCTTC
TRBJ1-1,TRBV20-1,NA,NA,CSAFDRDTEAFF,TGCAGTGCTTTCGACCGAGACACTGAAGCTTTCTTT
TRBJ2-1,TRBV28,NA,NA,CASSLRRTPGVSEQFF,TGTGCCAGCAGTTTGCGGAGGACCCCTGGAGTATCAGAGCAGTTCTTC
TRBJ2-5,TRBV5-1,NA,NA,CASSWIKSETQYF,TGCGCCAGCAGCTGGATTAAGAGCGAGACCCAGTACTTC
TRBJ1-1,TRBV12-3/TRBV12-4,NA,NA,CASSSHTASTEAFF,TGTGCCAGCAGTTCTCATACAGCGAGCACTGAAGCTTTCTTT
TRBJ1-2,TRBV30,NA,NA,CASLLSGTPYGYTF,TGTGCCTCCCTACTATCCGGGACCCCCTATGGCTACACCTTC
TRBJ2-1,TRBV20-1,NA,NA,CSARVAGSSNEQFF,TGCAGTGCTAGGGTCGCGGGTTCGAGTAATGAGCAGTTCTTC
TRBJ1-3,TRBV7-9,NA,NA,CASSMRKDSGNTIYF,TGTGCCAGCAGCATGAGAAAAGACTCTGGAAACACCATATATTTT
TRBJ2-1,TRBV7-9,TRBD1,once,CASSLRETGTTF,TGTGCCAGCAGCTTAAGGGAGACAGGGACAACGTTC
TRBJ2-4,TRBV30,NA,NA,CAWSVLNIQYF,TGTGCCTGGAGTGTACTTAACATTCAGTACTTC
TRBJ1-2,TRBV3-1,NA,once,CASSQRTDLGGYTF,TGTGCCAGCAGCCAAAGGACAGATCTAGGGGGCTACACCTTC
TRBJ1-2,TRBV19,NA,NA,CASSRNRGYTF,TGTGCCAGTAGTAGGAATCGGGGCTACACCTTC
TRBJ2-1,TRBV3-1,TRBD2,NA,CASSQDTLAGDEQFF,TGTGCCAGCAGCCAAGATACCCTAGCGGGAGATGAGCAGTTCTTC
TRBJ2-3,TRBV25-1,NA,NA,CASSVGGNTDTQYF,TGTGCCAGCAGTGTAGGCGGCAACACAGATACGCAGTATTTT
TRBJ2-1,TRBV5-4,NA,once,CASSFLEYNEQFF,TGTGCCAGCAGCTTTCTAGAATACAATGAGCAGTTCTTC
TRBJ2-7,TRBV6-5,NA,NA,CASSYSKGSSYEQYF,TGTGCCAGCAGTTACTCGAAGGGCAGCTCCTACGAGCAGTACTTC
TRBJ2-4,TRBV28,NA,once,CASLQGAKNIQYF,TGTGCCAGCCTACAGGGAGCCAAAAACATTCAGTACTTC
TRBJ2-1,TRBV4-2,TRBD2,NA,CASSQEGTSTGEQFF,TGTGCCAGCAGCCAAGAGGGGACTAGCACGGGTGAGCAGTTCTTC
TRBJ2-1,TRBV6-5,TRBD2,NA,CASSYSDPRTSGGNEQFF,TGTGCCAGCAGTTACTCCGACCCCCGGACTAGCGGGGGGAATGAGCAGTTCTTC
TRBJ2-2,TRBV20-1,NA,NA,CSARDVTGYTGELFF,TGCAGTGCTAGAGATGTAACTGGGTACACCGGGGAGCTGTTTTTT
TRBJ2-7,TRBV20-1,NA,NA,CSARGAGDYEQYF,TGCAGTGCTAGAGGGGCCGGGGACTACGAGCAGTACTTC
TRBJ2-1,TRBV5-6,TRBD2,NA,CASSYGLAGGEQFF,TGTGCCAGCAGCTACGGACTAGCGGGAGGTGAGCAGTTCTTC
TRBJ2-1,TRBV5-1,TRBD2,NA,CASSTAGPNEQFF,TGCGCCAGCAGCACAGCGGGACCCAATGAGCAGTTCTTC
TRBJ2-1,TRBV7-6,TRBD1,NA,CASSPGQRTYNEQFF,TGTGCCAGCAGCCCGGGACAGCGAACTTACAATGAGCAGTTCTTC
TRBJ2-2,TRBV5-1,TRBD1,NA,CASSLGGTATGELFF,TGCGCCAGCAGCTTGGGAGGGACAGCCACCGGGGAGCTGTTTTTT
TRBJ1-4,TRBV6-2/TRBV6-3,NA,NA,CASSFGLLNEKLFF,TGTGCCAGCAGTTTTGGCCTTCTTAATGAAAAACTGTTTTTT
TRBJ1-4,TRBV11-2,NA,NA,CASSIDSGHSEKLFF,TGTGCCAGCAGCATTGACAGTGGCCATAGTGAAAAACTGTTTTTT
TRBJ2-5,TRBV7-3,NA,NA,CASSLTANQETQYF,TGTGCCAGCAGCTTAACGGCGAATCAAGAGACCCAGTACTTC
TRBJ2-5,TRBV19,TRBD2,NA,CASSLTSGRYQETQYF,TGTGCCAGTAGTCTCACTAGCGGGAGGTACCAAGAGACCCAGTACTTC
TRBJ1-1,TRBV6-1,NA,NA,CASGRDNPTNTEAFF,TGTGCCAGCGGCCGGGATAACCCGACGAACACTGAAGCTTTCTTT
TRBJ2-7,TRBV18,NA,NA,CASSPGGYEQYF,TGTGCCAGCTCACCTGGGGGCTACGAGCAGTACTTC
TRBJ1-2,TRBV20-1,TRBD1,NA,CSASPGQGADYGYTF,TGCAGTGCAAGCCCGGGACAGGGGGCCGACTATGGCTACACCTTC
TRBJ2-3,TRBV24-1,TRBD2,NA,CATSDPRGDVATQYF,TGTGCCACCAGTGACCCTCGGGGGGATGTCGCTACGCAGTATTTT
TRBJ1-1,TRBV12-3/TRBV12-4,NA,NA,CASSFDSLNTEAFF,TGTGCCAGCAGTTTTGACAGCTTGAACACTGAAGCTTTCTTT
TRBJ2-5,TRBV6-5,NA,NA,CASSYLRVGETQYF,TGTGCCAGCAGTTACTTGCGGGTAGGGGAGACCCAGTACTTC
TRBJ1-2,TRBV5-1,NA,NA,CASSLVLQSNGYTF,TGCGCCAGCAGCTTGGTTTTACAATCCAACGGCTACACCTTC
TRBJ1-2,TRBV12-3/TRBV12-4,TRBD1,NA,CASSRTGANYGYTF,TGTGCCAGCAGTCGGACAGGGGCTAACTATGGCTACACCTTC
TRBJ2-3,TRBV2,TRBD1,NA,CASRDRGATDTQYF,TGTGCCAGCAGGGACAGGGGCGCAACAGATACGCAGTATTTT
TRBJ2-1,TRBV20-1,NA,NA,CSARGALGPTIEQFF,TGCAGTGCTAGGGGAGCGCTAGGCCCTACAATTGAGCAGTTCTTC
TRBJ2-2,TRBV4-2,TRBD2,NA,CASSQVAGGLPGELFF,TGTGCCAGCAGCCAGGTGGCGGGGGGGCTTCCCGGGGAGCTGTTTTTT